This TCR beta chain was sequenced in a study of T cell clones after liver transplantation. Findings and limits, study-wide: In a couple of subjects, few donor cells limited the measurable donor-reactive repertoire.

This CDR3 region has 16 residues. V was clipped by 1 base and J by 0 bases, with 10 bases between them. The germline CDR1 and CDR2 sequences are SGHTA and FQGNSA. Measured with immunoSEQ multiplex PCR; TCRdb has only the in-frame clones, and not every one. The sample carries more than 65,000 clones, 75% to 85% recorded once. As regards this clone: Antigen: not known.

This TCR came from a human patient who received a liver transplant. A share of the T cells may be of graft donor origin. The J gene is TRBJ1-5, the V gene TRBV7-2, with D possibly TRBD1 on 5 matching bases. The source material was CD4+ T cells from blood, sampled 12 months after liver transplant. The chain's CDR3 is CASSLVAGHSNQPQHF. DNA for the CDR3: TGTGCCAGCAGCTTAGTTGCAGGGCATAGCAATCAGCCCCAGCATTTT.